This TCR beta chain emerged from a study of STAT5B mutations in CD4+ large granular lymphocyte leukemia. Study-wide findings and caveats: Top patient clones used TRBV06 genes more often: 8/27 versus 2/35 in controls. Without putative leukemic clones, patient CD4-sorted repertoires remained more clonal than healthy CD4+ repertoires.

For this clone: Its antigen is currently unknown.

The survey-level immunoSEQ assay was used. Sequencing used immunoSEQ multiplex PCR; TCRdb keeps in-frame clones, though not all of them. In the table there are tens of thousands of clones, about 71% of which are singletons. This CDR3 is 14 amino acids long. With V trimmed by 2 bases and J by 5 bases, 5 bases remained unmatched. Per germline, CDR1 MNHEY and CDR2 SVGAGI. Specimen: CD4+ T cells from blood buffy coats. The chain has TRBV6-5 and TRBJ1-2; 7 nucleotides align to TRBD1. The receptor was derived from a human donor in good health. This CDR3 is CASSYTGQMYGYTF. Here the CDR3 DNA reads TGTGCCAGCAGTTACACGGGACAGATGTATGGCTACACCTTC.